This TCR beta chain was sequenced for a study of human T cells and chemical hapten exposure. Study details: The patients were mostly female; they had alopecia areata, totalis or universalis. Variation in per-sample TCR yields came mainly from small pooled library volume differences.

Whole-study findings and limits: Against controls, expanded TCRs gave rise to significantly more large CDR3 similarity clusters. Once DPC sensitization occurred, TCRs above 1 in 1000 frequency showed no change.

TCRdb reanalysed the RACE reads using MiXCR and keeps one entry per CDR3 protein. The sample consists of over 300,000 distinct CDR3 sequences, around 5.5% of them appearing once. The length of the CDR3 is 15 residues. Between the trimmed V and J ends, which lost 2 bases and 1 base, there was a span of 11 bases. CDR1 and CDR2 (germline): MGHRA, YSYEKL. This clonotype was counted at least ten times. Its antigen is not known. Time point of the sample: pre-sensitization, week 0. Sample treatment: therapeutic diphenylcyclopropenone sensitization with weekly scalp DPC. The TCR comes from a woman in her 50s with alopecia areata. Some clones in this sample may be carry-over from other donors' samples. V usage is TRBV4-1 and J usage is TRBJ1-2; D gene ambiguous. The starting material was whole blood, obtained in connection with sensitization to the hapten diphenylcyclopropenone (DPC). The CDR3 DNA sequence: TGCGCCAGCAGCCAAATATTTCGCAGTAACTATGGCTACACCTTC. Its protein product is CASSQIFRSNYGYTF.